The 8 T cell receptor beta chains below were found in one sample sequenced in a study of cytomegalovirus exposure and HLA in healthy donors. PCR was performed using 60 Vbeta and 13 Jbeta primers. The data were produced by immunoSEQ multiplex PCR, yet TCRdb's version contains in-frame clones alone and is incomplete. The repertoire includes some 150,000 clones, almost 85% of them detected once, and 1.9% sits in the top ten. The material sequenced was PBMCs. The receptors shown here come from a woman between 35 and 50 years old in good health and CMV-seronegative.

This chain joins TRBV28 and TRBJ1-2, with 8 bases aligning to TRBD1. The V and J ends lost 3 bases and 6 bases, in that order; junction bases with no gene match: 9. CDR1 and CDR2 (germline): MDHEN, SYDVKM. The CDR3 loop spans 15 amino acids. The CDR3 DNA is TGTGCCAGCAGTTTCTTGGTCCAGGGGGCCGATGGCTACACCTTC. Translating gives CASSFLVQGADGYTF.

V gene TRBV19 combines with J gene TRBJ2-7; tentatively, D is TRBD2 (5 bases). This CDR3 is built from 14 residues. Trimming stripped 4 bases from V and 2 bases from J, with 12 bases between. Germline V gene sequence: CDR1 LNHDA, CDR2 SQIVND (reference sequence). This chain's CDR3 is CASSKGGAAYEQYF. In DNA form, the CDR3 reads TGTGCCAGTAGTAAAGGAGGCGCCGCCTACGAGCAGTACTTC. The entire variable domain, with the rest obtained from reference TRBV19 and TRBJ2-7, is as follows: DGGITQSPKYLFRKEGQNVTLSCEQNLNHDAMYWYRQDPGQGLRLIYYSQIVNDFQKGDIAEGYSVSREKKESFPLTVTSAQKNPTAFYLCASSKGGAAYEQYFGPGTRLTVT.

CDR3 sequence reads: CASSPSLVSGNEQFF. The CDR3 bases are TGTGCCAGCAGCCCAAGCTTAGTTTCAGGCAATGAGCAGTTCTTC. The gene calls are TRBV9 and TRBJ2-1; D gene unclear. Trimming shortened V by 4 bases and J by 6 bases, and 17 bases separated the two germline ends. The germline CDR1 and CDR2 sequences are SGDLS and YYNGEE. This CDR3 is 15 amino acids long. Supplemented by reference TRBV9 and TRBJ2-1, the full variable domain reads DSGVTQTPKHLITATGQRVTLRCSPRSGDLSVYWYQQSLDQGLQFLIQYYNGEERAKGNILERFSAQQFPDLHSELNLSSLELGDSALYFCASSPSLVSGNEQFFGPGTRLTVL.

This clone was recorded once. The sample holds other DNA sequences that translate to the same CDR3. The chain recombines TRBV28 with TRBJ1-2; 7 bases align to TRBD1. The CDR3 totals 13 residues. CDR1 is MDHEN, CDR2 SYDVKM, per germline. After removal of 2 bases from V and 4 bases from J, the junction contained 1 base not matched to a gene. The CDR3 DNA reads as TGTGCCAGCAGTTTAGCAGGGGGCTATGGCTACACCTTC. This sequence encodes CASSLAGGYGYTF.

This CDR3 reads CASSRMVGVSYNEQFF. CDR3 nucleotide sequence: TGCGCCAGCAGCAGAATGGTCGGAGTTTCCTACAATGAGCAGTTCTTC. This rearrangement joins TRBV4-1 to TRBJ2-1; D unresolved. The CDR3 is 16 residues long. Germline V lookup: CDR1 MGHRA, CDR2 YSYEKL. V was shortened by 5 bases and J by 1 base, with 15 bases between the two germline ends.

The chain is built from TRBV19 and TRBJ2-3, with D perhaps TRBD2 (5 bases). The CDR3 runs 14 residues. Germline-derived CDR1 and CDR2 are LNHDA and SQIVND (reference sequence). V was cut by 6 bases and J by 1 base, with 11 bases left in between. Here the CDR3 DNA reads TGTGCCAGTAGGATCCCCGGGGGCACAGATACGCAGTATTTT. Amino acid sequence: CASRIPGGTDTQYF. The entire variable domain, with the rest obtained from reference TRBV19 and TRBJ2-3, is as follows: DGGITQSPKYLFRKEGQNVTLSCEQNLNHDAMYWYRQDPGQGLRLIYYSQIVNDFQKGDIAEGYSVSREKKESFPLTVTSAQKNPTAFYLCASRIPGGTDTQYFGPGTRLTVL.

The rearrangement joins TRBV7-9 to TRBJ1-1, with D hard to call. Trimming shortened V by 1 base and J by 4 bases, and 7 bases separated the two germline ends. This CDR3 spans 13 amino acids. CDR1 is SEHNR and CDR2 is FQNEAQ in the germline V gene (reference sequence). Here the CDR3 DNA reads TGTGCCAGCAGCTTAGAACAGACCACTGAAGCTTTCTTT. Translating gives CASSLEQTTEAFF.

The gene calls are TRBV23-1 and TRBJ2-7; 8 bases are a match to TRBD1. TRBV23-1 is an ORF; its function is uncertain. CDR3 length: 16 residues. The V gene end was trimmed by 3 bases and the J gene end by 3 bases; junction bases not matched to a gene: 10. The CDR3: CASSQSDRATDYEQYF. Here the CDR3 DNA reads TGCGCCAGCAGTCAGTCGGACAGGGCGACCGACTACGAGCAGTACTTC.